This entry features one T cell receptor beta chain sequence. No antigen is known for it. This entry belongs to a study of shared clonotypes between healthy human individuals. Across the study: Contributing individuals were a couple of females and a few males aged 18 to 49. Findings and caveats of the study: Rarefaction curves obtained for sorted subsets showed sequencing incomplete despite large depth.

Produced via immunoSEQ multiplex PCR; TCRdb's table is partial and in-frame only. The sample has roughly 2.5 million clones, approximately 92% seen once. The germline gives CDR1 SGDLS, CDR2 YYNGEE. Trimming left V 0 bases short and J 6 bases short, with 10 bases between. CDR3 length: 13 amino acids. The sequence came from a man between 18 and 35 years old in good health. The chain has TRBV9 and TRBJ2-7; D possibly corresponds to TRBD2 (6 bases). The sequenced material came from naive CD4+ T cells sorted from blood. Subset defined: CD45RA+ positively selected. The CDR3 protein is CASSVGPSVEQYF. CDR3 in DNA: TGTGCCAGCAGCGTAGGACCTAGCGTCGAGCAGTACTTC.